These 13 T cell receptor beta chains were sequenced from one sample in a study of shared clonotypes between healthy human individuals. TCRdb's table, derived via immunoSEQ multiplex PCR, lists solely in-frame clones and lacks some. The top ten clones hold roughly 0.36% of a sample with around 2.5 million clones, roughly 93% of them seen once. Source material: naive CD4+ T cells from PBMCs. Documented subset: CD45RA+ positively selected. The source of these receptors is a man between 18 and 29 years old in good health. Some clones in this sample may be carry-over from other donors' samples.

The V gene is TRBV6-5, the J gene TRBJ1-2; unclear D gene. Germline V gene sequence: CDR1 MNHEY, CDR2 SVGAGI. CDR3 length: 12 amino acids. Trimming stripped 2 bases from V and 8 bases from J, with 9 bases between. The CDR3 loop reads CASSYGSGGYTF. The CDR3, as DNA: TGTGCCAGCAGTTACGGTTCCGGGGGCTACACCTTC.

The chain is built from TRBV5-8 and TRBJ1-5; a weak D match, TRBD1 (5 bases). Trimming left V 7 bases short and J 4 bases short, with 12 bases between. Looked up from germline, CDR1 is SGHTS and CDR2 is YDEGEE. This CDR3 region has 13 residues. The CDR3 spells CASYGTRNQPQHF. The CDR3 coding sequence is TGTGCCAGCTATGGGACCCGTAATCAGCCCCAGCATTTT.

The CDR3 loop reads CARSLEWGSGNSPLHF. The CDR3, as DNA: TGTGCCAGAAGCTTGGAATGGGGCTCAGGGAATTCACCCCTCCACTTT. V gene TRBV5-3 combines with J gene TRBJ1-6; possibly TRBD1 for D (5 bases). TRBV5-3 is designated an ORF whose function remains uncertain. Trimming removed 0 bases at V and 7 bases at J, with 14 bases between. This CDR3 spans 16 amino acids.

As DNA, the CDR3 is TGTGCCACCCTAGCGGGACAGGGGTTCAATGAGCAGTTCTTC. It translates to CATLAGQGFNEQFF. The chain uses TRBV21-1 and TRBJ2-1; TRBD1 reflects the table's D call only, with no check against the DNA. TRBV21-1 is classified as a pseudogene. The CDR3 has 14 amino acids.

This rearrangement joins TRBV7-2 to TRBJ1-4; 7 nucleotides align to TRBD1. This CDR3 has 15 residues. Germline V gene lookup returns CDR1 SGHTA and CDR2 FQGNSA. Germline trimming cut 6 bases from V and 6 bases from J; bases unmatched to any gene: 10. The CDR3 is CASSPTQGWYEKLFF. The CDR3 coding sequence is TGTGCCAGCAGTCCAACACAGGGGTGGTATGAAAAACTGTTTTTT.

Note on this clone: Other DNA sequences from this sample encode an identical CDR3 as well. This CDR3 is CASSLGTGQETQYF. The CDR3 DNA reads TGTGCCAGCTCATTGGGGACGGGACAAGAGACCCAGTACTTC. V usage is TRBV18 and J usage is TRBJ2-5; D is tentatively TRBD1 or TRBD2 (5 bases each). Trimming cost V 5 bases and J 2 bases, with 12 bases left between them. This CDR3 is 14 amino acids long. Germline-derived CDR1 and CDR2 are KGHSH and LQKENI.

The chain recombines TRBV7-8 with TRBJ2-1; no clear D. The CDR3 extends over 15 amino acids. The germline V gene encodes CDR1 SGHVS and CDR2 FQNEAQ. With 6 bases removed from V and 0 bases from J, the gap between germline ends came to 12 bases. The CDR3 DNA reads as TGTGCCAGCAGTGAGGACCACTTCTCCTACAATGAGCAGTTCTTC. Amino acid sequence: CASSEDHFSYNEQFF.

V usage is TRBV28 and J usage is TRBJ2-3; no definite D call. Germline loops: CDR1 MDHEN, CDR2 SYDVKM. V lost 3 bases, J lost 4 bases, and 20 bases lay in between. The CDR3 runs to 17 residues. CDR3 residues: CASSFTLQLGVADTQYF. The CDR3 nucleotides read TGTGCCAGCAGTTTCACTCTTCAACTTGGGGTGGCAGATACGCAGTATTTT.

CDR3 nucleotide sequence: TGCGCCAGCAGCTTGGGATTTTACGGGGGCTCGGGAAACATTCAGTACTTC. Amino acid sequence: CASSLGFYGGSGNIQYF. This sequence joins TRBV5-1 and TRBJ2-4; D could derive from TRBD1 or TRBD2 (6 bases each). V was clipped by 0 bases and J by 6 bases, with 19 bases between them. Per the germline V gene, CDR1 is SGHRS and CDR2 is YFSETQ. The length of the CDR3 is 17 residues.

The chain has TRBV30 and TRBJ2-4, with 8 bases lining up with TRBD2. V shed 0 bases, J shed 5 bases, and the junction held 6 bases outside the gene matches. The CDR3 sequence is 15 residues long. Germline CDR1 is GTSNPN and CDR2 is SVGIG (reference sequence). This CDR3 is CAWSVAGGYENIQYF. Here the CDR3 DNA reads TGTGCCTGGAGTGTGGCGGGAGGTTACGAAAACATTCAGTACTTC.

The chain carries TRBV10-2 and TRBJ2-3; the match to TRBD2 covers 14 bases. There are 16 residues in the CDR3. Germline CDR1 reads WSHSY; CDR2 reads SAAADI. V trimming: 5 bases; J trimming: 4 bases; junction bases outside the gene matches: 5. For the CDR3, the DNA is TGCGCCAGCAGTAAGGGACTAGCGGGAGTCGCAGATACGCAGTATTTT. It is translated as CASSKGLAGVADTQYF.

This chain links TRBV2 with TRBJ2-5; no definite D call. The CDR3 is 14 residues long. V shed 3 bases and J shed 1 base, with 9 bases lying between them. Germline V gene lookup returns CDR1 SNHLY and CDR2 FYNNEI. The CDR3 reads CASSEQVGQETQYF. The CDR3 coding sequence is TGTGCCAGCAGTGAGCAGGTCGGCCAAGAGACCCAGTACTTC.

Here the CDR3 reads CASSLVFPHEQYF. CDR3 in DNA: TGTGCCAGCAGTTTAGTTTTCCCCCACGAGCAGTACTTC. The J gene is TRBJ2-7, the V gene TRBV28; D unclear. The germline CDR1 and CDR2 sequences are MDHEN and SYDVKM. This CDR3 contains 13 residues. Trimming shortened V by 2 bases and J by 5 bases, and 10 bases separated the two germline ends.